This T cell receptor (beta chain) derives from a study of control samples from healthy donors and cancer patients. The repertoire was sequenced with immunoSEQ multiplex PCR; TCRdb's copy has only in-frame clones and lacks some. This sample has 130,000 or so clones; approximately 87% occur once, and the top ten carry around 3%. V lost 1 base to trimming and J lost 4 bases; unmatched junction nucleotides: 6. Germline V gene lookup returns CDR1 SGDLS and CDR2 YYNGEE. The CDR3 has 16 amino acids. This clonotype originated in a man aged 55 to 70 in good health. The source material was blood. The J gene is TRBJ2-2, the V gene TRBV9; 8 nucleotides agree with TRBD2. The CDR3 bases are TGTGCCAGCAGCGTATCCGGGGGGGCGCTCACCGGGGAGCTGTTTTTT. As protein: CASSVSGGALTGELFF.